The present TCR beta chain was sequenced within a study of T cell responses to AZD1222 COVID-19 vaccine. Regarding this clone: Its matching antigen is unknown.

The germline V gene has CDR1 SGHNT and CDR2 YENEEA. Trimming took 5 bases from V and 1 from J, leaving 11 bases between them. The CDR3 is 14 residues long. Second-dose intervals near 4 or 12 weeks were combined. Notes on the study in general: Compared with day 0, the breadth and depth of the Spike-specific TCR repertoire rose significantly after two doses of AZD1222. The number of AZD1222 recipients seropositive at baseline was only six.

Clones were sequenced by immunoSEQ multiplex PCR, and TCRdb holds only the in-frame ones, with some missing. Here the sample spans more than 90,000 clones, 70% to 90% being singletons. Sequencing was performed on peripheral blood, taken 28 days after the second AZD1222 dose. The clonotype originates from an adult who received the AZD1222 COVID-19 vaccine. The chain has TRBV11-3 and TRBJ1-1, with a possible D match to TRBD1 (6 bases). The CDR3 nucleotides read TGTGCCAGCAGCCAGGGGAGAGGGAACACTGAAGCTTTCTTT. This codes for CASSQGRGNTEAFF.